This entry lists 26 T cell receptor beta chains sequenced from one sample in a study of T cell repertoires in cytomegalovirus infection. These receptors have no identified antigens. MiXCR, run by TCRdb on the reads, gives a single entry per CDR3 protein. This sample carries 110,000 or so distinct CDR3 sequences, 30% of them seen once, and the ten largest clones take around two fifths. Sequencing was performed on CD8+ T cells from cultured PBMCs, taken from culture after CMV antigen stimulation. Source of these receptors: a human donor in good health (CMV status not recorded). Some clones in this sample may be carry-over from other donors' samples.

The rearrangement uses TRBV6-1 and TRBJ2-7; 12 bases fit TRBD1. Germline CDR1 reads MNHNS; CDR2 reads SASEGT. This CDR3 spans 17 amino acids. V lost 9 bases to trimming and J lost 3 bases; unmatched junction nucleotides: 15. As DNA, the CDR3 is TGTGCCAGTAGAGCTGGCCACGGGACAGGGGGCCGCTACGAGCAGTACTTC. Translation gives CASRAGHGTGGRYEQYF.

This clonotype was seen a handful of times. V gene TRBV5-4 combines with J gene TRBJ2-6; 7 bases map to TRBD1. Per germline, CDR1 SGHNT and CDR2 YYREEE (reference sequence). Trimming removed 0 bases from V and 6 bases from J; junction bases left unmatched: 3. The CDR3 contains 15 residues. Here the CDR3 reads CASSLVGGLANVLTF. CDR3 nucleotide sequence: TGTGCCAGCAGCTTGGTAGGGGGCTTGGCCAACGTCCTGACTTTC.

This clonotype turned up a few times. The rearrangement links TRBV11-2 to TRBJ2-1; 8 bases align to TRBD1. Per the germline V gene, CDR1 is SGHAT and CDR2 is FQNNGV. The CDR3 spans 17 residues. V shed 6 bases and J 4 bases; nucleotides not matched to a gene: 14. The CDR3: CASRWGAGTGVYNEQFF. CDR3 in DNA: TGTGCCAGCAGGTGGGGGGCCGGGACAGGAGTATACAATGAGCAGTTCTTC.

This clonotype was seen only once. This chain joins TRBV12-3 or TRBV12-4 and TRBJ2-1, with no clear D. V gave up 3 bases and J gave up 5 bases, with 11 bases separating them. The CDR3 runs to 14 residues. The CDR3: CASSFGLGNNEQFF. The CDR3 DNA follows: TGTGCCAGCAGTTTCGGGTTGGGAAACAATGAGCAGTTCTTC.

This clonotype was observed many times. This chain uses TRBV7-2 with TRBJ1-2; tentative D call: TRBD1 (6 bases). V lost 2 bases to trimming and J lost 5 bases, with 12 bases between them. The germline V gene has CDR1 SGHTA and CDR2 FQGNSA. This CDR3 has 14 amino acids. CDR3 sequence (DNA): TGTGCCAGCAGCTTATTTTCGGGGACATATGGCTACACCTTC. Translation gives CASSLFSGTYGYTF.

A few counts support this clonotype. This rearrangement joins TRBV5-6 to TRBJ2-4; D is unresolved. There are 13 residues in the CDR3. Germline V gene data show CDR1 as SGHDT and CDR2 as YYEEEE. Trimming removed 0 bases at V and 10 bases at J, with 11 bases between. The CDR3 is CASSLGTDPIQYF. CDR3 sequence (DNA): TGTGCCAGCAGCTTGGGGACCGATCCTATTCAGTACTTC.

This clonotype has only a few counts. This sequence joins TRBV7-9 and TRBJ2-1; 12 bases map to TRBD2. With V trimmed by 6 bases and J by 6 bases, 6 bases remained unmatched. Looked up from germline, CDR1 is SEHNR and CDR2 is FQNEAQ (reference sequence). This CDR3 is 15 amino acids long. CDR3 bases: TGTGCCAGCAGTCTTGCTAGCGGGGGGGCCAATGAGCAGTTCTTC. It is translated as CASSLASGGANEQFF.

This chain connects TRBV6-1 to TRBJ1-1; perhaps TRBD1 as D (6 bases). The germline gives CDR1 MNHNS, CDR2 SASEGT. Trimming cost V 7 bases and J 1 base, with 13 bases left between them. This CDR3 has 14 residues. The CDR3 here is CASNTGTQNTEAFF. CDR3 in DNA: TGTGCCAGCAACACCGGGACACAGAACACTGAAGCTTTCTTT.

This clonotype showed up many times. The V gene is TRBV7-9, the J gene TRBJ1-5; no firm D call. This CDR3 comprises 11 residues. CDR1 SEHNR and CDR2 FQNEAQ come from the germline V gene (reference sequence). Trimming removed 8 bases from V and 4 bases from J, with 6 bases in between. CDR3 region: CASSTNQPQHF. DNA for the CDR3: TGTGCCAGCTCCACTAATCAGCCCCAGCATTTT. The full variable domain, in which reference TRBV7-9 and TRBJ1-5 provide the parts outside the CDR3, is DTGVSQNPRHKITKRGQNVTFRCDPISEHNRLYWYRQTLGQGPEFLTYFQNEAQLEKSRLLSDRFSAERPKGSFSTLEIQRTEQGDSAMYLCASSTNQPQHFGDGTRLSIL.

The chain joins TRBV15 to TRBJ2-5; D is undetermined. Germline lookup yields CDR1 LNHNV and CDR2 YYDKDF (reference sequence). This CDR3 has 16 amino acids. The V end lost 0 bases, the J end lost 1 base, and 12 bases lay between the germline ends. CDR3 sequence reads: CATSRDLGWSQETQYF. In DNA form, the CDR3 reads TGTGCCACCAGCAGAGATCTCGGTTGGAGCCAAGAGACCCAGTACTTC.

V is TRBV6-5 and J is TRBJ2-7, with 8 bases matching TRBD2. V lost 6 bases to trimming and J lost 7 bases; unmatched junction nucleotides: 8. Germline V gene lookup returns CDR1 MNHEY and CDR2 SVGAGI. This CDR3 spans 13 amino acids. In DNA, the CDR3 is TGTGCCAGCAGCCCGGGACTAGTGAGGGAGCAGTACTTC. Translation: CASSPGLVREQYF.

This clonotype was detected ten times or more. The CDR3 region has the DNA TGTGCCAGCAGCTTGGGGAGGAAATCGTACCAAGAGACCCAGTACTTC. This encodes CASSLGRKSYQETQYF. The V call is TRBV11-1, the J call TRBJ2-5; D is perhaps TRBD2 (6 bases). In germline, CDR1 is SGHAT, CDR2 FQDESV (reference sequence). The CDR3 loop spans 16 amino acids. Trimming shortened V by 3 bases and J by 0 bases, and 14 bases separated the two germline ends.

This clonotype has only a few counts. The chain employs TRBV15 and TRBJ2-1; TRBD1 agrees at 8 bases. CDR3 length: 16 amino acids. V dropped 1 base and J dropped 0; count of bases not matched to a gene: 2. The germline gives CDR1 LNHNV, CDR2 YYDKDF (reference sequence). CDR3 region: CATSRGQGNSYNEQFF. CDR3 nucleotides: TGTGCCACCAGCAGAGGACAGGGGAACTCCTACAATGAGCAGTTCTTC.

The gene calls are TRBV10-2 and TRBJ2-7; unclear D gene. V lost 2 bases, J lost 3 bases, and 2 bases lay in between. Germline assignment: CDR1 WSHSY and CDR2 SAAADI. This CDR3 has 11 residues. The CDR3 is CASSEDYEQYF. For the CDR3, the DNA is TGCGCCAGCAGTGAGGACTACGAGCAGTACTTC.

In regard to this clonotype: This may be a read error, as it is one base from a much larger clone. The V and J genes are TRBV7-9 and TRBJ2-5; weak D call: TRBD2 (7 bases). Germline V gene data show CDR1 as SEHNR and CDR2 as FQNEAQ (reference sequence). The CDR3 length is 14 residues. V lost 0 bases, J lost 5 bases, and 10 bases lay in between. The CDR3 protein is CASSLAGGPETQYF. In nucleotides, the CDR3 is TGTGCCAGCAGCTTAGCGGGGGGGCCGGAGACCCAGTACTTC.

The chain joins TRBV6-1 to TRBJ2-7; the match to TRBD1 covers 7 bases. V was pared by 10 bases and J by 5 bases, with 8 bases of the junction left unmatched. The CDR3 loop spans 12 amino acids. CDR1 is MNHNS, CDR2 SASEGT, per germline. CDR3: CATATGRDEQYF. CDR3 bases: TGTGCCACCGCGACAGGGCGTGACGAGCAGTACTTC.

This clonotype was detected only once. A clone one base away is much larger, so this may be a read error. This rearrangement joins TRBV7-2 to TRBJ2-7, with a possible D match to TRBD2 (6 bases). This CDR3 region has 15 residues. From germline, CDR1 is SGHTA and CDR2 FQGNSA. The CDR3 DNA is TGTGCCAGCAGCGGCATCCCGGGGGACTCGAGGGAGCTGTACTTC. The encoded protein is CASSGIPGDSRELYF.

The rearrangement links TRBV9 to TRBJ2-5; no reliable D call. V was shortened by 0 bases and J by 2 bases, with 5 bases between the two germline ends. This CDR3 is 13 amino acids long. Germline loops: CDR1 SGDLS, CDR2 YYNGEE. CDR3 loop: CASSVVPQETQYF. CDR3 nucleotide sequence: TGTGCCAGCAGCGTAGTTCCTCAAGAGACCCAGTACTTC. Filled out from reference TRBV9 and TRBJ2-5, the complete variable domain reads DSGVTQTPKHLITATGQRVTLRCSPRSGDLSVYWYQQSLDQGLQFLIQYYNGEERAKGNILERFSAQQFPDLHSELNLSSLELGDSALYFCASSVVPQETQYFGPGTRLLVL.

This chain connects TRBV4-1 to TRBJ2-1; D remains unclear. V dropped 1 base and J dropped 2 bases, with 15 bases sitting between them. The germline V gene encodes CDR1 MGHRA and CDR2 YSYEKL. This CDR3 region has 17 residues. CDR3 in amino acids: CASSQGRSTAPYNEQFF. The CDR3 DNA reads as TGCGCCAGCAGCCAAGGACGGTCGACGGCCCCCTACAATGAGCAGTTCTTC.

This clonotype was observed a handful of times. The chain employs TRBV4-2 and TRBJ1-1; D is ambiguous. The CDR3 spans 13 residues. V was cut by 0 bases and J by 5 bases, with 7 bases left in between. Germline loops: CDR1 LGHNA, CDR2 YNFKEQ. The DNA of the CDR3 is TGTGCCAGCAGCCAAGATGCGGGGACTGAAGCTTTCTTT. As protein: CASSQDAGTEAFF.

The rearrangement links TRBV24-1 to TRBJ2-1; 7 positions agree with TRBD1. V was pared by 3 bases and J by 6 bases, with 4 bases of the junction left unmatched. The CDR3 is 14 amino acids. Per the germline V gene, CDR1 is KGHDR and CDR2 is SFDVKD. As DNA, the CDR3 is TGTGCCACCAGTGATACGAGACAGGGCAATGAGCAGTTCTTC. As protein: CATSDTRQGNEQFF.

This rearrangement joins TRBV5-6 to TRBJ2-3; 7 positions match TRBD2. The CDR3 is 16 amino acids. Germline values: CDR1 SGHDT, CDR2 YYEEEE. After removal of 2 bases from V and 1 base from J, the junction contained 7 bases not matched to a gene. The CDR3 region is CASSFGSGTGTDTQYF. CDR3 nucleotides: TGTGCCAGCAGCTTCGGAAGCGGGACCGGCACAGATACGCAGTATTTT.

The gene calls are TRBV7-6 and TRBJ2-1; 9 bases line up with TRBD1. The V and J ends lost 3 bases and 7 bases, in that order; junction bases with no gene match: 4. This CDR3 comprises 14 residues. Per germline, CDR1 SGHVS and CDR2 FNYEAQ. The CDR3 sequence is CASSFWDRANEQFF. CDR3 DNA sequence: TGTGCCAGCAGCTTCTGGGACAGGGCAAATGAGCAGTTCTTC. Using reference TRBV7-6 and TRBJ2-1 for the parts outside the CDR3, the full variable domain is GAGVSQSPRYKVTKRGQDVALRCDPISGHVSLYWYRQALGQGPEFLTYFNYEAQQDKSGLPNDRFSAERPEGSISTLTIQRTEQRDSAMYRCASSFWDRANEQFFGPGTRLTVL.

The V and J genes are TRBV10-3 and TRBJ1-5, with a possible D match to TRBD1 (6 bases). Trimming took off 10 bases at V and 2 bases at J, with 15 bases between the two ends. Germline V gene lookup returns CDR1 ENHRY and CDR2 SYGVKD. The CDR3 is made up of 14 amino acids. CDR3 bases: TGTGCCAGTACAGGGTTTCCGGGCAATCAGCCCCAGCATTTT. It specifies CASTGFPGNQPQHF.

This sequence joins TRBV11-2 and TRBJ2-7; TRBD2 is a possible D gene (6 bases). V gave up 5 bases and J gave up 3 bases, with 17 bases separating them. Germline assignment: CDR1 SGHAT and CDR2 FQNNGV. CDR3 length: 15 residues. CDR3 residues: CASSNSRGADYEQYF. CDR3 DNA sequence: TGTGCCAGCAGCAATTCGCGCGGGGCCGACTACGAGCAGTACTTC.

This clonotype has more than one count but fewer than ten. V gene TRBV11-2 combines with J gene TRBJ2-3; possible D gene TRBD2, 7 bases. This CDR3 comprises 18 residues. Per the germline V gene, CDR1 is SGHAT and CDR2 is FQNNGV. V was shortened by 1 base and J by 3 bases, with 20 bases between the two germline ends. CDR3 sequence: CASSLAVGGGHLTDTQYF. The DNA for the CDR3 is TGTGCCAGCAGCTTAGCTGTTGGCGGGGGCCACCTGACAGATACGCAGTATTTT.